The rows below give T cell receptor beta chains drawn from one sample of a study of neurological immune-mediated disorders. TCRdb called the 5' RACE reads again in MiXCR, with one record for every CDR3 protein. The sample has some 46,000 distinct CDR3 sequences, less than 5% seen once. Sequenced material: PBMCs. The receptors were gathered from a woman aged 55-70 years with multiple sclerosis. The CDR3 runs from the conserved cysteine through the conserved F or W. D genes are given only for firm matches. Size is omitted from some rows. Given values are once, few, many or a class for expanded clones.

CDR3 protein: CASSHLAGALYEQYF; CDR3 DNA: TGTGCCAGCAGTCATCTAGCGGGGGCCCTCTACGAGCAGTACTTC; clone size: many; D gene: TRBD2; J gene: TRBJ2-7; V gene: TRBV27
CDR3 protein: CASSEASGEDTQYF; CDR3 DNA: TGTGCCAGCAGTGAGGCTAGCGGGGAGGATACGCAGTATTTT; clone size: many; D gene: TRBD2; J gene: TRBJ2-3; V gene: TRBV6-1
CDR3 protein: CSARPPGEGHSPLHF; CDR3 DNA: TGCAGTGCTAGACCTCCAGGGGAGGGGCATTCACCCCTCCACTTT; clone size: many; D gene: -; J gene: TRBJ1-6; V gene: TRBV20-1
CDR3 protein: CASSQDARDDGYTF; CDR3 DNA: TGTGCCAGCAGCCAAGATGCCAGGGACGATGGCTACACCTTC; clone size: -; D gene: -; J gene: TRBJ1-2; V gene: TRBV3-1
CDR3 protein: CASSVDPDGNTEAFF; CDR3 DNA: TGTGCCAGCAGCGTAGATCCGGACGGGAACACTGAAGCTTTCTTT; clone size: many; D gene: -; J gene: TRBJ1-1; V gene: TRBV9
CDR3 protein: CASSLVGTSSEQFF; CDR3 DNA: TGTGCCAGCAGCTTAGTAGGGACTAGCAGTGAGCAGTTCTTC; clone size: -; D gene: TRBD2; J gene: TRBJ2-1; V gene: TRBV7-9
CDR3 protein: CASSLERTDTQYF; CDR3 DNA: TGTGCCAGCAGCCTGGAGAGGACAGATACGCAGTATTTT; clone size: few; D gene: -; J gene: TRBJ2-3; V gene: TRBV7-2
CDR3 protein: CSARERGYQETQYF; CDR3 DNA: TGCAGTGCTAGAGAGCGGGGATACCAAGAGACCCAGTACTTC; clone size: many; D gene: -; J gene: TRBJ2-5; V gene: TRBV20-1
CDR3 protein: CASSQGVGSYNSPLHF; CDR3 DNA: TGTGCCAGCAGCCAAGGAGTTGGCTCCTATAATTCACCCCTCCACTTT; clone size: many; D gene: -; J gene: TRBJ1-6; V gene: TRBV4-2
CDR3 protein: CARPRDQETQYF; CDR3 DNA: TGTGCCCGTCCGCGGGACCAAGAGACCCAGTACTTC; clone size: many; D gene: -; J gene: TRBJ2-5; V gene: TRBV9
CDR3 protein: CASSLAGPGELFF; CDR3 DNA: TGTGCCAGCAGCTTGGCAGGCCCCGGGGAGCTGTTTTTT; clone size: -; D gene: -; J gene: TRBJ2-2; V gene: TRBV7-6
CDR3 protein: CSASQSNQPQHF; CDR3 DNA: TGCAGTGCTTCCCAGAGCAATCAGCCCCAGCATTTT; clone size: many; D gene: -; J gene: TRBJ1-5; V gene: TRBV20-1
CDR3 protein: CSATRDRDPYEQYF; CDR3 DNA: TGCAGTGCTACCCGGGACAGGGACCCCTACGAGCAGTACTTC; clone size: many; D gene: TRBD1; J gene: TRBJ2-7; V gene: TRBV20-1
CDR3 protein: CASRTGDEKLFF; CDR3 DNA: TGTGCCAGCAGGACAGGGGATGAAAAACTGTTTTTT; clone size: many; D gene: TRBD1; J gene: TRBJ1-4; V gene: TRBV7-2
CDR3 protein: CASSTGQGNSPLHF; CDR3 DNA: TGCGCCAGCAGCACGGGACAGGGGAATTCACCCCTCCACTTT; clone size: many; D gene: TRBD1; J gene: TRBJ1-6; V gene: TRBV10-1